The 26 T cell receptor beta chains below come from one sample, sequenced in a study of T cell responses to AZD1222 COVID-19 vaccine. The assay was immunoSEQ multiplex PCR, and TCRdb's table has in-frame clones only and misses some. In the table there are 250,000 or so clones, approximately 95% of which are singletons. The input for sequencing was peripheral blood, taken on day 0 of AZD1222 vaccination. The receptors come from an adult in good health.

V is TRBV20-1 and J is TRBJ2-1, with a possible D match to TRBD1 (5 bases). The CDR3 length is 15 residues. The V end lost 3 bases, the J end lost 0 bases, and 12 bases lay between the germline ends. Germline V gene data show CDR1 as DFQATT and CDR2 as SNEGSKA (reference sequence). CDR3 bases: TGCAGTGCTAGTGTCCAGCAGGGCTCCTACAATGAGCAGTTCTTC. Protein product: CSASVQQGSYNEQFF.

The chain links TRBV3-1 (or the pseudogene TRBV3-2) to TRBJ1-2, with TRBD1 as a possible D gene (6 bases). The CDR3 runs 12 residues. Trimming left V 6 bases short and J 8 bases short, with 13 bases between. The germline gives CDR1 LGHDT, CDR2 YNNKEL (reference sequence). This CDR3 reads CASSPNRVGYTF. The CDR3 DNA reads as TGTGCCAGCAGTCCTAACAGGGTCGGCTACACCTTC.

In this sample, this clone turned up once. J is TRBJ1-5 and V is TRBV30; 8 bases are a match to TRBD1. J lost 7 bases, V lost 5 bases, and 13 bases had no gene match. Per the germline V gene, CDR1 is GTSNPN and CDR2 is SVGIG (reference sequence). There are 15 residues in the CDR3. The CDR3 is CAWSMDREWGQPQHF. The CDR3 nucleotides read TGTGCCTGGTCCATGGACAGGGAGTGGGGCCAGCCCCAGCATTTT.

This clone was seen a handful of times. This sequence joins TRBV14 and TRBJ1-6; D is undetermined. V was cut by 5 bases and J by 7 bases, with 9 bases left in between. Germline assignment: CDR1 SGHDN and CDR2 FVKESK. The CDR3 runs to 13 residues. This chain's CDR3 is CASSSRSNSPLHF. The CDR3, as DNA: TGTGCCAGCAGCTCACGATCCAATTCACCCCTCCACTTT.

The V gene is TRBV2, the J gene TRBJ1-2; 9 bases map to TRBD1. The V segment lost 5 bases and the J segment 6 bases; nucleotides outside the gene matches: 10. In germline, CDR1 is SNHLY, CDR2 FYNNEI. CDR3 length: 15 residues. The CDR3: CASSLGGTGLNGYTF. Here the CDR3 DNA reads TGTGCCAGCAGTCTCGGTGGGACAGGGCTAAATGGCTACACCTTC.

Points on this clone: This specimen includes other DNA sequences encoding the same CDR3. The chain carries TRBV9 and TRBJ2-7, with D perhaps TRBD2 (5 bases). V was clipped by 0 bases and J by 2 bases, with 12 bases between them. From germline, CDR1 is SGDLS and CDR2 YYNGEE. The CDR3 runs 15 residues. The CDR3 DNA sequence: TGTGCCAGCAGCGTAGACCCAGGAGGTACCTACGAGCAGTACTTC. Encoded protein: CASSVDPGGTYEQYF. The whole variable domain, filled in from reference TRBV9 and TRBJ2-7, reads DSGVTQTPKHLITATGQRVTLRCSPRSGDLSVYWYQQSLDQGLQFLIQYYNGEERAKGNILERFSAQQFPDLHSELNLSSLELGDSALYFCASSVDPGGTYEQYFGPGTRLTVT.

This clone was seen once. The chain uses TRBV6-6 and TRBJ2-7; 10 bases fit TRBD1. V was clipped by 4 bases and J by 3 bases; unmatched bases: 6. CDR1 and CDR2 (germline): MNHNY, SVGAGI (reference sequence). The CDR3 covers 15 residues. CDR3 region: CASSSGTGARYEQYF. CDR3 DNA: TGTGCCAGCAGTTCCGGGACAGGGGCCCGCTACGAGCAGTACTTC.

The chain joins TRBV6-5 to TRBJ1-4, with TRBD1 matching over 9 bases. CDR3 length: 15 amino acids. Per germline, CDR1 MNHEY and CDR2 SVGAGI. V lost 4 bases, J lost 8 bases, and 8 bases stayed unmatched. The CDR3 nucleotides are TGTGCCAGCAGTTCGTACAGGGGGCAACGAGAAAAACTGTTTTTT. Translating it yields CASSSYRGQREKLFF.

The chain combines TRBV28 with TRBJ2-3, with D possibly TRBD2 on 5 matching bases. Per germline, CDR1 MDHEN and CDR2 SYDVKM. This CDR3 has 14 residues. V was trimmed by 2 bases and J by 2 bases, leaving 8 bases between them. The CDR3 sequence: CASSLLATTDTQYF. In DNA, the CDR3 is TGTGCCAGCAGTTTACTAGCTACCACAGATACGCAGTATTTT.

The rearrangement joins TRBV5-1 to TRBJ2-7, with D uncertain. Germline V CDR1 and CDR2: SGHRS, YFSETQ. Trimming took off 0 bases at V and 1 base at J, with 5 bases between the two ends. The CDR3 covers 13 residues. The CDR3 loop is CASSLGRSYEQYF. The CDR3 nucleotides are TGCGCCAGCAGCTTGGGCAGATCCTACGAGCAGTACTTC.

The J gene is TRBJ2-7, the V gene TRBV13; no clear D. Germline loops: CDR1 PRHDT, CDR2 FYEKMQ (reference sequence). The CDR3 spans 14 residues. The V end was cut by 0 bases, the J end by 2 bases, with 8 bases between. The CDR3 loop is CASSLGGRAYEQYF. The DNA of the CDR3 is TGTGCCAGCAGCTTAGGAGGGCGTGCCTACGAGCAGTACTTC. Complete variable domain (other parts from reference TRBV13 and TRBJ2-7): AAGVIQSPRHLIKEKRETATLKCYPIPRHDTVYWYQQGPGQDPQFLISFYEKMQSDKGSIPDRFSAQQFSDYHSELNMSSLELGDSALYFCASSLGGRAYEQYFGPGTRLTVT.

This clone was counted once. The chain recombines TRBV4-3 with TRBJ2-1; 7 nucleotides align to TRBD2. CDR1 and CDR2 (germline): LGHNA, YSLEER. This CDR3 contains 16 residues. Unmatched junction bases numbered 6, after V lost 0 bases and J lost 4 bases. The CDR3 is CASSQDMASGYNEQFF. The CDR3 DNA sequence: TGCGCCAGCAGCCAAGATATGGCTAGCGGATACAATGAGCAGTTCTTC.

The chain is built from TRBV27 and TRBJ2-1; tentative D call: TRBD2 (5 bases). V lost 9 bases to trimming and J lost 6 bases, with 18 bases between them. The CDR3 is 14 residues long. Germline CDR1 is MNHEY and CDR2 is SMNVEV (reference sequence). The CDR3, as DNA: TGTGCCAGTTCGAGGACTCCTAAACTCAATGAGCAGTTCTTC. This gives the protein CASSRTPKLNEQFF.

The rearrangement links TRBV19 to TRBJ1-5, with D tentatively TRBD1 (5 bases). V was trimmed by 9 bases and J by 2 bases, leaving 11 bases between them. Germline V CDR1 and CDR2: LNHDA, SQIVND (reference sequence). The CDR3 is 13 amino acids. As DNA, the CDR3 is TGTGCCAGCCGGGGCAGCGGCAATCAGCCCCAGCATTTT. Protein product: CASRGSGNQPQHF. The variable domain in full, with the rest retrieved from reference TRBV19 and TRBJ1-5, is DGGITQSPKYLFRKEGQNVTLSCEQNLNHDAMYWYRQDPGQGLRLIYYSQIVNDFQKGDIAEGYSVSREKKESFPLTVTSAQKNPTAFYLCASRGSGNQPQHFGDGTRLSIL.

This clone was found once. V is TRBV12-2 and J is TRBJ1-5. TRBV12-2 is a pseudogene locus. The CDR3 is made up of 14 amino acids. CDR3 in amino acids: CASRATGHNQPQHF. CDR3 in DNA: TGTGCAAGTCGCGCGACGGGCCACAATCAGCCCCAGCATTTT.

This chain connects TRBV29-1 to TRBJ2-7; possibly TRBD2 for D (7 bases). Trimming took 6 bases from V and 0 from J, leaving 15 bases between them. The CDR3 has 14 amino acids. CDR1 is SQVTM and CDR2 is ANQGSEA in the germline V gene. The CDR3 reads CSVMGGGDSYEQYF. The CDR3 bases are TGCAGCGTGATGGGCGGGGGCGACTCCTACGAGCAGTACTTC.

The chain links TRBV7-3 to TRBJ2-2, with no clear D. Trimming pared 2 bases from V and 6 bases from J, leaving 7 bases between. Germline V lookup: CDR1 SGHTA, CDR2 FQGTGA. The CDR3 contains 13 residues. The CDR3 region has the DNA TGTGCCAGCAGCTTATCGGCCTCCGGGGAGCTGTTTTTT. Translating it yields CASSLSASGELFF.

CDR3 sequence (DNA): TGTGCCAGCAGTGAAGGGAGGGGACCAAGGGCTTTCTTT. Translated, it gives CASSEGRGPRAFF. J is TRBJ1-1 and V is TRBV6-1; maybe TRBD1 (5 bases). V lost 1 base, J lost 11 bases, and 14 bases lay in between. Germline loops: CDR1 MNHNS, CDR2 SASEGT. The CDR3 length is 13 residues.

This chain uses TRBV5-5 with TRBJ2-5, with 16 bases aligning to TRBD2. Germline CDR1 reads SGHKS; CDR2 reads YYEKEE (reference sequence). The CDR3 is made up of 17 amino acids. The V segment lost 4 bases and the J segment 3 bases; nucleotides outside the gene matches: 6. The CDR3 protein is CASSGGTSGRAKETQYF. The DNA for the CDR3 is TGTGCCAGCAGCGGGGGGACTAGCGGGAGGGCGAAAGAGACCCAGTACTTC.

DNA for the CDR3: TGTGCCAGCACCCGGACAGGGGGCGATTACGAGCAGTACTTC. This sequence encodes CASTRTGGDYEQYF. The genes are TRBV6-5 and TRBJ2-7; 11 bases are a match to TRBD1. This CDR3 contains 14 residues. Unmatched junction bases numbered 6, after V lost 7 bases and J lost 4 bases. Per the germline V gene, CDR1 is MNHEY and CDR2 is SVGAGI.

This chain links TRBV4-1 with TRBJ1-6; possible D gene TRBD1, 5 bases. Trimming left V 3 bases short and J 7 bases short, with 13 bases between. CDR1 is MGHRA and CDR2 is YSYEKL in the germline V gene. The CDR3 is made up of 15 amino acids. The CDR3 region is CASSHFQGPNSPLHF. In DNA form, the CDR3 reads TGCGCCAGCAGCCATTTCCAGGGTCCGAATTCACCCCTCCACTTT.

This sequence joins TRBV2 and TRBJ1-5; D unresolved. There are 16 residues in the CDR3. From germline, CDR1 is SNHLY and CDR2 FYNNEI. V was clipped by 5 bases and J by 0 bases, with 14 bases between them. The CDR3 protein is CASSQTTSYSNQPQHF. The CDR3 nucleotides read TGTGCCAGCAGTCAAACGACAAGTTATAGCAATCAGCCCCAGCATTTT.

V is TRBV19 and J is TRBJ2-2; D tentatively reads TRBD1 or TRBD2 (5 bases each). Deletions cut 7 bases from V and 7 bases from J, with 16 bases between. CDR3 length equals 14 residues. Germline loops: CDR1 LNHDA, CDR2 SQIVND (reference sequence). CDR3 sequence: CASTQTGLSGELFF. DNA of the CDR3: TGTGCCAGTACCCAAACGGGGCTGAGCGGGGAGCTGTTTTTT.

CDR3 sequence (DNA): TGTGCCAGCAGGGCAGAATCGGATCAGCCCCAGCATTTT. This encodes CASRAESDQPQHF. The J gene is TRBJ1-5, the V gene TRBV2; no firm D call. The germline V and J ends were trimmed by 6 bases and 5 bases, with 11 bases remaining between them. This CDR3 comprises 13 residues. In germline, CDR1 is SNHLY, CDR2 FYNNEI.

This clone was recorded once. CDR3: CASATYGPYEQYF. CDR3 coding DNA: TGTGCCAGCGCTACCTATGGTCCCTACGAGCAGTACTTC. This chain links TRBV27 with TRBJ2-7, with D unresolved. Germline assignment: CDR1 MNHEY and CDR2 SMNVEV (reference sequence). V lost 8 bases to trimming and J lost 2 bases, with 13 bases between them. CDR3 length: 13 residues.

V is TRBV7-9 and J is TRBJ2-7, with 7 bases identical to TRBD2. Germline V gives CDR1 SEHNR, CDR2 FQNEAQ (reference sequence). The junction had 6 bases not matched to a gene; V was cut back by 1 base and J by 12 bases. The CDR3 totals 12 residues. The CDR3 is CASSLGFGGMYF. In DNA, the CDR3 is TGTGCCAGCAGCTTAGGTTTCGGGGGGATGTACTTC.